Included here is one T cell receptor (beta chain) sequence, with context. Repertoires were generated with immunoSEQ multiplex PCR, while TCRdb's copy carries only in-frame clones and drops some. Among 90,000 or so clones, roughly 88% were seen once, and the ten largest hold roughly 27%. This sample is part of a study of blood T cell repertoires in COVID-19. Study in general: The United States, Italy and Spain provided the acute and convalescent COVID-19 samples.

The CDR3 sequence is 15 residues long. With V trimmed by 6 bases and J by 2 bases, 5 bases remained unmatched. Germline V gene sequence: CDR1 SEHNR, CDR2 FQNEAQ (reference sequence). The sequence was collected from a human donor in a cohort sampled during active COVID-19. The V and J genes are TRBV7-9 and TRBJ2-5, with 11 bases fitting TRBD1. Sequenced input: peripheral blood. The CDR3 DNA follows: TGTGCCAGCAGTCCCGGGACAGGGGGTCAAGAGACCCAGTACTTC. This gives the protein CASSPGTGGQETQYF.